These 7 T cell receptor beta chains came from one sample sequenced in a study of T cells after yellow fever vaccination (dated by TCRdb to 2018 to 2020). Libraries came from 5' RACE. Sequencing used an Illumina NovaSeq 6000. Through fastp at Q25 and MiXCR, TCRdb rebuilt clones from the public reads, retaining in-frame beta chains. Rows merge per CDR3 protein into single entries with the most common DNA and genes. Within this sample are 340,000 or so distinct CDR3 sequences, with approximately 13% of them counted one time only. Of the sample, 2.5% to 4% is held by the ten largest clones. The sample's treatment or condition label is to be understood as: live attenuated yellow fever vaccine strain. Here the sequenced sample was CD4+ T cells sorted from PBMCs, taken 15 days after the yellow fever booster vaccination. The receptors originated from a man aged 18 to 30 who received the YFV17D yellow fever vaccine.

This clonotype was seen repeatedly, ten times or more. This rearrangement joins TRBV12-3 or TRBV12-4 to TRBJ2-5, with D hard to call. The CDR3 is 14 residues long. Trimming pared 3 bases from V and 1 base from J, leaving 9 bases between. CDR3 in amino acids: CASSLIASQETQYF. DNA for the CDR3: TGTGCCAGCAGTTTGATAGCCAGCCAAGAGACCCAGTACTTC.

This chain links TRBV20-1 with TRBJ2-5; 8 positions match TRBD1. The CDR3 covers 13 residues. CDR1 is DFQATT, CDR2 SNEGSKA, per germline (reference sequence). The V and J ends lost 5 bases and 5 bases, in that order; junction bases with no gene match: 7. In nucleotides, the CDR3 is TGCAGTGCTGCTACAGGGGGAGGCGAGACCCAGTACTTC. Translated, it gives CSAATGGGETQYF.

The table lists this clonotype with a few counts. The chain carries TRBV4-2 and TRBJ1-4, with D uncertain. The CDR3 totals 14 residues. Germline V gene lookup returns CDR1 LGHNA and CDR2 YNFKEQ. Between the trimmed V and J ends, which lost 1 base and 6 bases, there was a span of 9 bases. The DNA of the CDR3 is TGTGCCAGCAGCCAAGGGACCACGGATGAAAAACTGTTTTTT. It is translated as CASSQGTTDEKLFF.

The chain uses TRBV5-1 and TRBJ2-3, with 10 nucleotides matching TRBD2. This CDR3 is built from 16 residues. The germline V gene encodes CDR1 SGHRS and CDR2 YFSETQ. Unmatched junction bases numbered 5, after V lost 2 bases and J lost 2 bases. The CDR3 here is CASSFNSGGTTDTQYF. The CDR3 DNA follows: TGCGCCAGCAGCTTTAATAGCGGGGGGACCACAGATACGCAGTATTTT.

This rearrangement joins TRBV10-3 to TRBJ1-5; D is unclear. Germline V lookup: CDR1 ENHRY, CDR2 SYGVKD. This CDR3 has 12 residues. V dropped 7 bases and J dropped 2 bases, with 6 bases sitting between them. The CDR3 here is CAITDGNQPQHF. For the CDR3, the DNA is TGTGCCATCACCGACGGCAATCAGCCCCAGCATTTT.

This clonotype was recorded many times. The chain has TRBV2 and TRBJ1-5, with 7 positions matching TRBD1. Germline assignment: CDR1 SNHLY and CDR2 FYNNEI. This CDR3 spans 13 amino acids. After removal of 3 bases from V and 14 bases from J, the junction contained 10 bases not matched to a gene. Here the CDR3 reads CASSETGTPKEHF. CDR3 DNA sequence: TGTGCCAGCAGTGAGACAGGGACTCCTAAGGAGCATTTT. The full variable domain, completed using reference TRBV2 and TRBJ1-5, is EPEVTQTPSHQVTQMGQEVILRCVPISNHLYFYWYRQILGQKVEFLVSFYNNEISEKSEIFDDQFSVERPDGSNFTLKIRSTKLEDSAMYFCASSETGTPKEHFGDGTRLSIL.

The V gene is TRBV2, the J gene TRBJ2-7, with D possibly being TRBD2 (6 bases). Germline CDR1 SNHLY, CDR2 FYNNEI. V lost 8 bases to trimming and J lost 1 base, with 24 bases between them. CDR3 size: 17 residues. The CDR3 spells CASWTPRRGQGSYEQYF. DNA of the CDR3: TGTGCCAGCTGGACCCCGCGGAGGGGCCAAGGTTCCTACGAGCAGTACTTC.